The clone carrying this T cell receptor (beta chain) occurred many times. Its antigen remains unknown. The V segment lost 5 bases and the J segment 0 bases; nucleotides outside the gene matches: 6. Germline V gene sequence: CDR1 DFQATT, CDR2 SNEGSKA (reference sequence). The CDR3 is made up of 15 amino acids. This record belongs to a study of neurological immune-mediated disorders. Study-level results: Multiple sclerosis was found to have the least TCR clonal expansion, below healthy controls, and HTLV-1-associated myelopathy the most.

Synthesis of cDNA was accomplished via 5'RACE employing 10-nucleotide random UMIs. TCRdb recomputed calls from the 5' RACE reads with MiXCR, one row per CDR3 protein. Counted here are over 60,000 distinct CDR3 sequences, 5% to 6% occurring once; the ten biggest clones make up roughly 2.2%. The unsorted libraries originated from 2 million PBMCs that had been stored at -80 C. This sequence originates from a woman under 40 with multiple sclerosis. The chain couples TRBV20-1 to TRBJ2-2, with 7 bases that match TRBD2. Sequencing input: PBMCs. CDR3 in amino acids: CSALSGGSNTGELFF. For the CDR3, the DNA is TGCAGTGCTTTATCGGGGGGATCGAACACCGGGGAGCTGTTTTTT.